Listed here is a single T cell receptor beta chain. Its specificity is unknown. Using a J-beta primer mix together with a sample-barcoded 5' primer, a second PCR was run for roughly 7 to 11 cycles. TCRdb called the 5' RACE reads again in MiXCR, with one record for every CDR3 protein. The sample carries approximately 1.5 million distinct CDR3 sequences, around 40% recorded once. This entry is derived from a study of blood T cells in healthy people across ages. Findings and caveats of the study: The study could not conclusively compare naive and antigen-experienced cells, given its unsorted PBMCs.

Germline V gene data show CDR1 as SGHTA and CDR2 as FQGNSA. V was trimmed by 1 base and J by 6 bases, leaving 16 bases between them. The CDR3 covers 16 residues. The chain links TRBV7-2 to TRBJ2-1; TRBD1 might be the D (5 bases). Specimen: blood. This sequence was found in a woman younger than 35 in good health. The CDR3 DNA is TGTGCCAGCAGCTTAGGTGGGGCCCTCCGCTCCAATGAGCAGTTCTTC. The encoded protein is CASSLGGALRSNEQFF.